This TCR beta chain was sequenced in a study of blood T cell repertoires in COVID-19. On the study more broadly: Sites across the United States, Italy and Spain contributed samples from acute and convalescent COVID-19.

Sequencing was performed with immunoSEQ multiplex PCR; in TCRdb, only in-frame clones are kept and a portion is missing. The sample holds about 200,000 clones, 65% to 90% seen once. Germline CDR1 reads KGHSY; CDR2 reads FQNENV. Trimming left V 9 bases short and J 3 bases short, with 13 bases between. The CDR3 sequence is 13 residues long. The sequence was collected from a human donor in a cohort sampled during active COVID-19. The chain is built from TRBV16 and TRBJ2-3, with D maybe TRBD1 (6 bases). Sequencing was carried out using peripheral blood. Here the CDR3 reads CARRGQGTDTQYF. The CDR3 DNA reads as TGTGCCAGGAGAGGTCAGGGGACAGATACGCAGTATTTT.